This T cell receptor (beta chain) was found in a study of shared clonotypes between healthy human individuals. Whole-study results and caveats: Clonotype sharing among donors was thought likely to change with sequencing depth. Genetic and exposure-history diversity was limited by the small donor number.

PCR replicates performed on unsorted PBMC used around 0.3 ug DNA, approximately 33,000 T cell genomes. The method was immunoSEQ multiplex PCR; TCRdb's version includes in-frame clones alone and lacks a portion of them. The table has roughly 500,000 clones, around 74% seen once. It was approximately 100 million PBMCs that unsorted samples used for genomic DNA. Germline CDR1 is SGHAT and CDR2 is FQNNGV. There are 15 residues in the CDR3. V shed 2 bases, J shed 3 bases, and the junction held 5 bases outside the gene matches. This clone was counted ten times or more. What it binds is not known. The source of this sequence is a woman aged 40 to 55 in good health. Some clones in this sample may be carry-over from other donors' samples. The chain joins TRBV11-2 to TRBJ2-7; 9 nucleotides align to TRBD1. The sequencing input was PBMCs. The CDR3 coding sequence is TGTGCCAGCAGCTTAATCGACAGGGGGGTCTACGAGCAGTACTTC. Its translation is CASSLIDRGVYEQYF.